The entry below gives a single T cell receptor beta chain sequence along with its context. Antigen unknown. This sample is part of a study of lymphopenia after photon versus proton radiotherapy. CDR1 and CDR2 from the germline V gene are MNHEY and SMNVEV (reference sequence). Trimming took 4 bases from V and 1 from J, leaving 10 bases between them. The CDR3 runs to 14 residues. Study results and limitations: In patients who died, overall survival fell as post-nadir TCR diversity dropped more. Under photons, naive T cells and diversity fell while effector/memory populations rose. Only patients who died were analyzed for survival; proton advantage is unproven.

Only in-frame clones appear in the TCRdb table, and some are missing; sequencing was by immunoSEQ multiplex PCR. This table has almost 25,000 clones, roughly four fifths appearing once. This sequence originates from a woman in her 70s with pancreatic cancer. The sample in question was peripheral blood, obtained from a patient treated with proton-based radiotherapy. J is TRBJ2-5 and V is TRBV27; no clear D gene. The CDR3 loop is CASSYPVCQETQYF. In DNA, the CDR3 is TGTGCCAGCAGTTACCCGGTCTGCCAAGAGACCCAGTACTTC.